Each of the 16 T cell receptor beta chains below was sequenced from the same sample in a study of OX40 agonist ivuxolimab in advanced cancers. The library was made by the immunoSEQ multiplex PCR assay. The clones in this table, taken by TCRdb from immuneACCESS, are in-frame only. Not every clone is retained; where verified, under half of the shortfall comes from an unresolved V gene, and the cause of the rest is unknown. The sample yields 50,000 to 60,000 clones; 85% to 90% were counted once. Clones ranked in the top ten supply roughly 4.9% of the sample. The sequences come from CD4+ or CD8+ T cells sorted from blood, collected in a trial of the OX40 agonist ivuxolimab. These receptor sequences come from an adult with an advanced solid tumor such as melanoma, head and neck, liver or kidney cancer.

The chain is built from TRBV5-5 and TRBJ1-3; D is ambiguous. The germline V gene encodes CDR1 SGHKS and CDR2 YYEKEE (reference sequence). This CDR3 comprises 14 residues. V dropped 4 bases and J dropped 4 bases, with 12 bases sitting between them. The CDR3 spells CASSREGTGNTIYF. DNA of the CDR3: TGTGCCAGCAGCCGAGAAGGTACGGGAAACACCATATATTTT.

The V gene is TRBV27, the J gene TRBJ2-1; 8 bases are a match to TRBD2. The germline V gene encodes CDR1 MNHEY and CDR2 SMNVEV (reference sequence). The CDR3 runs to 17 residues. V lost 2 bases, J lost 4 bases, and 10 bases stayed unmatched. The CDR3 sequence is CASSLMGSGSMYNEQFF. The CDR3 DNA sequence: TGTGCCAGCAGTTTAATGGGGAGCGGGAGTATGTACAATGAGCAGTTCTTC.

The genes are TRBV28 and TRBJ2-1; a weak D match, TRBD1 (6 bases). The germline gives CDR1 MDHEN, CDR2 SYDVKM. This CDR3 spans 16 amino acids. Trimming pared 4 bases from V and 0 bases from J, leaving 13 bases between. The CDR3 sequence is CASSSPQGISYNEQFF. The CDR3 coding sequence is TGTGCCAGCAGTTCGCCGCAGGGGATCTCCTACAATGAGCAGTTCTTC.

The chain combines TRBV12-5 with TRBJ2-5; 9 bases map to TRBD2. TRBJ2-7 explains the end of the DNA better; the J call may be wrong. From germline, CDR1 is LGHNT and CDR2 FRNRAP. The CDR3 covers 13 residues. The CDR3 DNA sequence: TGTGCTAGTGCGTCTAGCGGGGCCTACGAGCAGTACTTC. This gives the protein CASASSGAYEQYF.

V usage is TRBV30 and J usage is TRBJ2-3; 9 bases map to TRBD2. Per germline, CDR1 GTSNPN and CDR2 SVGIG (reference sequence). V shed 4 bases and J 1 base; nucleotides not matched to a gene: 15. The CDR3 totals 18 residues. CDR3 amino acids: CAWTRAAGGPGGTDTQYF. The CDR3 bases are TGTGCCTGGACCCGGGCGGCGGGAGGGCCAGGGGGCACAGATACGCAGTATTTT.

This rearrangement joins TRBV4-1 to TRBJ2-7; D call uncertain. Germline CDR1 MGHRA, CDR2 YSYEKL. V lost 4 bases and J lost 3, with 19 bases in between. This CDR3 has 16 amino acids. This chain's CDR3 is CASSPVGVKPYYEQYF. Here the CDR3 DNA reads TGCGCCAGCAGCCCAGTTGGTGTCAAGCCCTACTACGAGCAGTACTTC.

V gene TRBV23-1 combines with J gene TRBJ1-1, with D possibly TRBD1 on 5 matching bases. TRBV23-1 is flagged as an ORF with uncertain function. This CDR3 contains 14 residues. Trimming pared 4 bases from V and 2 bases from J, leaving 11 bases between. CDR3 sequence: CASSRLGHNTEAFF. The CDR3 nucleotides read TGCGCCAGCAGTCGACTTGGACACAACACTGAAGCTTTCTTT.

This chain links TRBV21-1 with TRBJ2-4; TRBD2, the D gene given by the table, was not confirmed from the DNA. TRBV21-1 is given as a pseudogene. This CDR3 contains 15 residues. The CDR3, as DNA: TGTGCCAGCAGCAATGACTGTCTAGCCAAAAACATTCAGTACTTC. This encodes CASSNDCLAKNIQYF.

This chain connects TRBV11-2 to TRBJ2-7, with D possibly matching TRBD1 (6 bases). Germline V gene data show CDR1 as SGHAT and CDR2 as FQNNGV. The CDR3 totals 15 residues. V shed 0 bases and J shed 4 bases, with 13 bases lying between them. CDR3 DNA sequence: TGTGCCAGCAGCTTAGATGCCCTCGGACAGTACGAGCAGTACTTC. Amino acid sequence: CASSLDALGQYEQYF.

Notes on this clone: At the DNA level, this CDR3 is encoded by other sequences in the same sample as well. The genes are TRBV6-5 and TRBJ2-7; 8 bases agree with TRBD1. Germline V gene sequence: CDR1 MNHEY, CDR2 SVGAGI. This CDR3 region has 13 residues. V gave up 6 bases and J gave up 2 bases; unmatched junction bases: 3. The CDR3: CASSRDRPYEQYF. The DNA of the CDR3 is TGTGCCAGCAGCAGGGACAGGCCCTACGAGCAGTACTTC.

The J gene is TRBJ1-4, the V gene TRBV18; 7 bases are shared with TRBD1. The germline gives CDR1 KGHSH, CDR2 LQKENI. J gave up 10 bases and V 4 bases, and 15 bases lay outside the gene matches. This CDR3 has 16 amino acids. The CDR3 reads CASSRPSLGQKVKLFF. The CDR3 bases are TGTGCCAGCTCACGACCCTCTTTGGGACAGAAGGTAAAACTGTTTTTT.

This chain connects TRBV5-1 to TRBJ2-1, with D tentatively TRBD2 (6 bases). Germline CDR1 is SGHRS and CDR2 is YFSETQ. The ends were cut back, 7 bases at V and 7 bases at J, with 18 bases in the middle. There are 14 residues in the CDR3. CDR3 loop: CASQAGSSPNEQFF. CDR3 bases: TGCGCCAGCCAGGCGGGGAGTTCCCCTAATGAGCAGTTCTTC.

The CDR3 spells CASSVAGRGGGDTQYF. CDR3 DNA: TGTGCCAGCAGCGTAGCTGGTAGGGGGGGTGGAGATACGCAGTATTTT. V and J are TRBV9 and TRBJ2-3; D might be TRBD2 (7 bases). Germline assignment: CDR1 SGDLS and CDR2 YYNGEE. With 0 bases removed from V and 5 bases from J, the gap between germline ends came to 16 bases. The CDR3 has 16 amino acids.

The genes are TRBV6-4 and TRBJ1-6, with D possibly TRBD1 on 5 matching bases. This CDR3 is built from 14 residues. Germline assignment: CDR1 MRHNA and CDR2 SNTAGT. V lost 2 bases to trimming and J lost 7 bases, with 9 bases between them. The CDR3 DNA follows: TGTGCCAGCAGTGACGGGGGGGGAAATTCACCCCTCCACTTT. Amino acids: CASSDGGGNSPLHF.

The V call is TRBV5-3, the J call TRBJ1-2; 7 nucleotides match TRBD1. TRBV5-3 is an ORF, with its function uncertain. With 8 bases clipped from V and 2 bases from J, the junction kept 6 bases outside the gene matches. The length of the CDR3 is 13 residues. CDR3 amino acids: CASSQGQNYGYTF. For the CDR3, the DNA is TGTGCCAGCAGCCAGGGACAGAACTATGGCTACACCTTC.

The rearrangement joins TRBV5-6 to TRBJ1-6; D gene uncertain. V dropped 0 bases and J dropped 0 bases, with 10 bases sitting between them. This CDR3 is built from 17 residues. Germline V gene lookup returns CDR1 SGHDT and CDR2 YYEEEE. The CDR3 region is CASSLAGRDSYNSPLHF. CDR3 DNA sequence: TGTGCCAGCAGCTTGGCCGGGAGGGACTCCTATAATTCACCCCTCCACTTT.